These T cell receptor beta chains were read from a single sample in a study of shared clonotypes between healthy human individuals. The assay was immunoSEQ multiplex PCR, and TCRdb's table has in-frame clones only and misses some. Of 180,000 or so clones listed, over 85% are singletons. Sequenced: naive CD4+ T cells sorted from blood. Source of these receptors: a woman aged 25-40 years in good health. Both conserved end residues are trimmed from each CDR3.

CDR3,V,J
ASSLADRASQPQH,TRBV7-6,TRBJ1-5
ASSLEQYAYSGANVLT,TRBV5-1,TRBJ2-6
ASSLAPTYEQY,TRBV28,TRBJ2-7
ASSYSTQPDTQY,TRBV6-6,TRBJ2-3
ASSVQGGAGTDTQY,TRBV9,TRBJ2-3
ASTRQGANQPQH,TRBV28,TRBJ1-5
ASSIRDRGGYT,TRBV6-5,TRBJ1-2
ASRGQSYGYT,TRBV28,TRBJ1-2
ASSIKTGVLYEQY,TRBV18,TRBJ2-7
ASSPGTGKYGYT,TRBV6-5,TRBJ1-2
STSRNTEAF,TRBV20-1,TRBJ1-1
ASSGNSNQPQH,TRBV7-2,TRBJ1-5
ASSNPAGSQGIWPDTQY,TRBV19,TRBJ2-3